Below are 29 T cell receptor beta chains sequenced from a single sample in a study of T cell responses to AZD1222 COVID-19 vaccine. Libraries were prepared by immunoSEQ multiplex PCR; TCRdb keeps only in-frame clonotypes and omits some of them. The sample includes 110,000 or so clones, 85% to 90% of them seen just once. This specimen was peripheral blood, taken 28 days after the second AZD1222 dose. These receptors came from an adult who received the AZD1222 COVID-19 vaccine.

This chain uses TRBV7-8 with TRBJ1-3; no definite D call. This CDR3 has 16 amino acids. Germline CDR1 reads SGHVS; CDR2 reads FQNEAQ. V lost 5 bases and J 0 bases, leaving 14 bases between the germline ends. CDR3 coding DNA: TGTGCCAGCAGCCGCCCGGAGGGAAGCTCTGGAAACACCATATATTTT. This encodes CASSRPEGSSGNTIYF. Full variable domain (remainder filled in from reference TRBV7-8 and TRBJ1-3): GAGVSQSPRYKVAKRGQDVALRCDPISGHVSLFWYQQALGQGPEFLTYFQNEAQLDKSGLPSDRFFAERPEGSVSTLKIQRTQQEDSAVYLCASSRPEGSSGNTIYFGEGSWLTVV.

CDR3: CASSAKQGAGGYTF. CDR3 sequence (DNA): TGTGCCAGCAGTGCTAAACAGGGGGCAGGTGGCTACACCTTC. This rearrangement joins TRBV27 to TRBJ1-2, with 9 bases lining up with TRBD1. The ends lost 5 bases at V and 7 bases at J; junction bases unmatched: 8. The CDR3 extends over 14 amino acids. Germline assignment: CDR1 MNHEY and CDR2 SMNVEV (reference sequence).

The rearrangement uses TRBV7-3 and TRBJ1-2; 8 bases match TRBD1. The trim removed 4 bases at V and 8 bases at J, leaving 12 bases unmatched. The length of the CDR3 is 15 residues. Germline loops: CDR1 SGHTA, CDR2 FQGTGA. The CDR3 spells CASSSINQGAGGYTF. The CDR3 DNA reads as TGTGCCAGCAGCTCCATAAATCAGGGGGCAGGAGGCTACACCTTC.

This chain joins TRBV9 and TRBJ2-3; no reliable D call. This CDR3 contains 15 residues. Germline-derived CDR1 and CDR2 are SGDLS and YYNGEE. V was pared by 0 bases and J by 0 bases, with 8 bases between. CDR3: CASSVGRLSTDTQYF. The CDR3 DNA sequence: TGTGCCAGCAGCGTAGGACGGCTTAGCACAGATACGCAGTATTTT.

The V call is TRBV19, the J call TRBJ1-5; possibly TRBD1 for D (5 bases). This CDR3 comprises 15 residues. Trimming took 4 bases from V and 0 from J, leaving 10 bases between them. The germline V gene encodes CDR1 LNHDA and CDR2 SQIVND (reference sequence). The CDR3 protein is CASSSGGASNQPQHF. The CDR3 DNA sequence: TGTGCCAGTAGTAGTGGGGGTGCTAGCAATCAGCCCCAGCATTTT.

With regard to this clone: The sample holds other DNA sequences that translate to the same CDR3. The V and J genes are TRBV29-1 and TRBJ1-4; unclear D gene. CDR3 length: 13 residues. V lost 7 bases, J lost 7 bases, and 16 bases lay in between. Germline CDR1 is SQVTM and CDR2 is ANQGSEA. CDR3 residues: CSAIGTLGEKLFF. CDR3 DNA: TGCAGCGCTATCGGTACCTTGGGTGAAAAACTGTTTTTT.

J is TRBJ2-3 and V is TRBV16; D unresolved. Looked up from germline, CDR1 is KGHSY and CDR2 is FQNENV. V dropped 4 bases and J dropped 10 bases, with 15 bases sitting between them. CDR3 length: 13 residues. In nucleotides, the CDR3 is TGTGCCAGCAGCCCCCGGGCTAACCGGGCGCAGTATTTT. Its translation: CASSPRANRAQYF.

This clone was observed once. The chain employs TRBV3-1 (or the pseudogene TRBV3-2) and TRBJ2-7; either TRBD1 or TRBD2 may supply D (5 bases each). V was trimmed by 3 bases and J by 1 base, leaving 25 bases between them. The CDR3 spans 19 residues. The germline V gene encodes CDR1 LGHDT and CDR2 YNNKEL (reference sequence). CDR3 sequence reads: CASSHPGTAKRWSSYEQYF. The CDR3 DNA sequence: TGTGCCAGCAGCCACCCCGGGACCGCGAAAAGGTGGTCTTCCTACGAGCAGTACTTC.

The CDR3: CASSLIGGPTMDTQYF. CDR3 DNA: TGTGCCAGCAGCTTAATAGGGGGCCCCACCATGGATACGCAGTATTTT. V gene TRBV7-3 combines with J gene TRBJ2-3, with 7 bases fitting TRBD1. Germline CDR1 is SGHTA and CDR2 is FQGTGA. The CDR3 has 16 residues. Germline trimming cut 1 base from V and 6 bases from J; bases unmatched to any gene: 10.

V gene TRBV15 combines with J gene TRBJ1-1, with no clear D. The V end lost 1 base, the J end lost 4 bases, and 10 bases lay between the germline ends. There are 14 residues in the CDR3. CDR1 is LNHNV and CDR2 is YYDKDF in the germline V gene (reference sequence). The CDR3 loop is CATSRGSRSTEAFF. The DNA of the CDR3 is TGTGCCACCAGCAGAGGTTCAAGGAGCACTGAAGCTTTCTTT. The variable domain in full, with the rest retrieved from reference TRBV15 and TRBJ1-1, is DAMVIQNPRYQVTQFGKPVTLSCSQTLNHNVMYWYQQKSSQAPKLLFHYYDKDFNNEADTPDNFQSRRPNTSFCFLDIRSPGLGDTAMYLCATSRGSRSTEAFFGQGTRLTVV.

The V call is TRBV28, the J call TRBJ1-4, with D perhaps matching TRBD1 (6 bases). The V gene's germline CDR1 is MDHEN and CDR2 SYDVKM. The CDR3 loop spans 15 amino acids. The V end was cut by 6 bases, the J end by 2 bases, with 13 bases between. The CDR3 DNA sequence: TGTGCCAGCAGCCTCTGGAGGGGGACTAATGAAAAACTGTTTTTT. Its protein product is CASSLWRGTNEKLFF.

The chain has TRBV5-6 and TRBJ1-1, with 9 bases aligning to TRBD1. The CDR3 runs 13 residues. V gave up 3 bases and J gave up 6 bases; unmatched junction bases: 3. Germline loops: CDR1 SGHDT, CDR2 YYEEEE. The DNA of the CDR3 is TGTGCCAGCAGCTGGGGGACAGGGTCTGAAGCTTTCTTT. It encodes CASSWGTGSEAFF.

This chain connects TRBV5-1 to TRBJ2-7; 11 bases are a match to TRBD2. This CDR3 comprises 16 residues. The germline gives CDR1 SGHRS, CDR2 YFSETQ. Germline trimming cut 4 bases from V and 4 bases from J; bases unmatched to any gene: 10. Here the CDR3 reads CASSPTQTSGIYEQYF. In DNA form, the CDR3 reads TGCGCCAGCAGCCCAACTCAGACTAGCGGGATTTACGAGCAGTACTTC.

The rearrangement links TRBV5-4 to TRBJ2-5, with a possible D match to TRBD2 (5 bases). This CDR3 region has 19 residues. Trimming cost V 4 bases and J 5 bases, with 30 bases left between them. Germline-derived CDR1 and CDR2 are SGHNT and YYREEE (reference sequence). The CDR3: CASSPVTLAKVGMGETQYF. The CDR3, as DNA: TGTGCCAGCAGCCCAGTCACGCTAGCCAAGGTTGGGATGGGGGAGACCCAGTACTTC.

The V gene is TRBV11-3, the J gene TRBJ2-2; 7 nucleotides match TRBD1. From germline, CDR1 is SGHNT and CDR2 YENEEA. This CDR3 is 15 amino acids long. With 1 base clipped from V and 4 bases from J, the junction kept 3 bases outside the gene matches. The CDR3 sequence is CASSLGTGSTGELFF. The CDR3 DNA sequence: TGTGCCAGCAGCTTAGGGACAGGTAGCACCGGGGAGCTGTTTTTT.

The V and J genes are TRBV3-1 (or the pseudogene TRBV3-2) and TRBJ2-1; TRBD2 matches at 16 bases. This CDR3 is built from 19 residues. Germline values: CDR1 LGHDT, CDR2 YNNKEL (reference sequence). V was clipped by 1 base and J by 7 bases; unmatched bases: 10. The CDR3 spells CASSQVLGLAGGARNEQFF. CDR3 sequence (DNA): TGTGCCAGCAGCCAAGTATTGGGACTAGCGGGAGGGGCGCGGAATGAGCAGTTCTTC.

CDR3 region: CASKAVENTEAFF. The CDR3 nucleotides read TGTGCCAGCAAGGCCGTAGAGAACACTGAAGCTTTCTTT. The gene calls are TRBV5-4 and TRBJ1-1; D not resolved. The length of the CDR3 is 13 residues. Trimming removed 6 bases from V and 1 base from J, with 10 bases in between. Germline values: CDR1 SGHNT, CDR2 YYREEE (reference sequence).

This rearrangement joins TRBV10-2 to TRBJ1-2, with 10 bases that match TRBD1. The junction had 5 bases not matched to a gene; V was cut back by 7 bases and J by 3 bases. The CDR3 sequence is 14 residues long. Germline CDR1 WSHSY, CDR2 SAAADI. The CDR3 region has the DNA TGCGCCAGCAATCGACAGGGGGCGGACTATGGCTACACCTTC. This codes for CASNRQGADYGYTF.

The genes are TRBV7-9 and TRBJ1-2, with D unresolved. The length of the CDR3 is 15 residues. Germline V gives CDR1 SEHNR, CDR2 FQNEAQ (reference sequence). Between the trimmed V and J ends, which lost 2 bases and 7 bases, there was a span of 17 bases. CDR3 amino acids: CASSLTPPTGSGYTF. In DNA, the CDR3 is TGTGCCAGCAGCTTAACCCCGCCGACGGGAAGTGGCTACACCTTC.

The chain links TRBV15 to TRBJ1-1, with 7 bases lining up with TRBD1. Per germline, CDR1 LNHNV and CDR2 YYDKDF (reference sequence). This CDR3 spans 18 amino acids. Unmatched junction bases numbered 11, after V lost 0 bases and J lost 1 base. In nucleotides, the CDR3 is TGTGCCACCAGCAGAGATGAAGGGGCGACAGGGCAGAACACTGAAGCTTTCTTT. This translates into CATSRDEGATGQNTEAFF.

This chain links TRBV14 with TRBJ2-1; the D gene is possibly TRBD1 (6 bases). This CDR3 is 17 amino acids long. Deletions cut 5 bases from V and 5 bases from J, with 22 bases between. CDR1 is SGHDN, CDR2 FVKESK, per germline. CDR3 in DNA: TGTGCCAGCAGCTTTTACGCAATCCGGGACAAAGACAATGAGCAGTTCTTC. Its translation: CASSFYAIRDKDNEQFF.

The gene calls are TRBV5-4 and TRBJ1-2; 10 positions agree with TRBD1. V dropped 4 bases and J dropped 5; count of bases not matched to a gene: 5. The CDR3 sequence is 14 residues long. Germline V gene sequence: CDR1 SGHNT, CDR2 YYREEE (reference sequence). This chain's CDR3 is CASSRGQGEYGYTF. The CDR3 nucleotides are TGTGCCAGCAGCCGCGGACAGGGGGAATATGGCTACACCTTC.

This chain connects TRBV14 to TRBJ1-6, with TRBD1 identical over 7 bases. The CDR3 runs to 15 residues. V lost 3 bases to trimming and J lost 7 bases; unmatched junction nucleotides: 6. Germline lookup yields CDR1 SGHDN and CDR2 FVKESK. CDR3 nucleotide sequence: TGTGCCAGCAGCCATGACAGGGTAGGGAATTCACCCCTCCACTTT. Amino acids: CASSHDRVGNSPLHF.

Comments on this clone: One junction end disagrees with the germline gene, perhaps due to a read error. The gene calls are TRBV7-7 and TRBJ2-7, with 16 bases identical to TRBD2. CDR1 SSHAT and CDR2 FNYEAQ come from the germline V gene (reference sequence). This CDR3 is built from 19 residues. This CDR3 is CASSLRPGLAGGPVYEQYF. CDR3 sequence (DNA): TGTGCTAGCAGCCTCCGACCGGGACTAGCGGGAGGGCCGGTCTACGAGCAGTACTTC.

The chain recombines TRBV10-3 with TRBJ1-3; D is ambiguous. V was shortened by 0 bases and J by 11 bases, with 11 bases between the two germline ends. Germline-derived CDR1 and CDR2 are ENHRY and SYGVKD. This CDR3 is built from 13 residues. The CDR3 bases are TGTGCCATCAGTGAGTCTTCGGGCATGGCCATATATTTT. The encoded protein is CAISESSGMAIYF.

This clone was observed a single time. The chain recombines TRBV2 with TRBJ2-1; D is ambiguous. Germline V lookup: CDR1 SNHLY, CDR2 FYNNEI. The CDR3 consists of 10 residues. The ends were cut back, 6 bases at V and 6 bases at J, with 3 bases in the middle. The CDR3 is CASRVNEQFF. The CDR3 nucleotides are TGTGCCAGCAGAGTCAATGAGCAGTTCTTC.

This chain links TRBV19 with TRBJ1-5; TRBD1 matches 9 bases. CDR3 length: 15 residues. Germline V gene data show CDR1 as LNHDA and CDR2 as SQIVND (reference sequence). J gave up 2 bases and V 5 bases, and 4 bases lay outside the gene matches. The CDR3, as DNA: TGTGCCAGTAGTGGGACAGGGAGAGGCAATCAGCCCCAGCATTTT. Amino acid sequence: CASSGTGRGNQPQHF.

The chain uses TRBV28 and TRBJ1-2, with D uncertain. V lost 2 bases and J lost 1, with 11 bases in between. This CDR3 is 15 amino acids long. The V gene's germline CDR1 is MDHEN and CDR2 SYDVKM. CDR3 sequence (DNA): TGTGCCAGCAGTTTACGGCTCGTTCTTAACTATGGCTACACCTTC. This sequence encodes CASSLRLVLNYGYTF.

The gene calls are TRBV29-1 and TRBJ1-1; weak D call: TRBD1 (5 bases). Trimming shortened V by 6 bases and J by 3 bases, and 17 bases separated the two germline ends. Per germline, CDR1 SQVTM and CDR2 ANQGSEA. The CDR3 has 14 amino acids. CDR3 nucleotides: TGCAGCGTCCCACGGGGGGGAAGTGACACTGAAGCTTTCTTT. Its protein is CSVPRGGSDTEAFF.